This passage covers 27 T cell receptor beta chains from one sample sequenced in a study of T cell changes during pregnancy in multiple sclerosis. Only in-frame clones appear in the TCRdb table, and some are missing; sequencing was by immunoSEQ multiplex PCR. This sample yields some 57,000 clones, of which 75% to 95% are seen a single time; 0.49% belongs to the top ten. The source material was CD4+ T cells from peripheral blood mononuclear cells, sampled after pregnancy. The receptor source for this set is a female donor in good health, enrolled as a control in a pregnancy study.

V is TRBV4-1 and J is TRBJ2-6; 9 positions match TRBD2. The CDR3 consists of 17 residues. The V gene's germline CDR1 is MGHRA and CDR2 YSYEKL. V lost 7 bases to trimming and J lost 1 base; unmatched junction nucleotides: 8. CDR3: CASTTRTSVSGANVLTF. DNA for the CDR3: TGCGCCAGCACCACGAGGACTAGCGTTTCTGGGGCCAACGTCCTGACTTTC.

CDR3 protein: CSVQGQGATEAFF. For the CDR3, the DNA is TGCAGCGTTCAGGGACAGGGCGCCACTGAAGCTTTCTTT. V and J are TRBV29-1 and TRBJ1-1; 9 bases map to TRBD1. Germline V CDR1 and CDR2: SQVTM, ANQGSEA. The ends lost 5 bases at V and 4 bases at J; junction bases unmatched: 5. The CDR3 has 13 amino acids.

The CDR3 DNA follows: TGTGCCACCTGGACAGGCAATAATTCACCCCTCCACTTT. Protein sequence: CATWTGNNSPLHF. The chain recombines TRBV10-3 with TRBJ1-6; the match to TRBD1 covers 7 bases. Germline-derived CDR1 and CDR2 are ENHRY and SYGVKD. The CDR3 totals 13 residues. V shed 10 bases, J shed 5 bases, and the junction held 5 bases outside the gene matches.

This sequence joins TRBV11-3 and TRBJ2-3; D not certain. Looked up from germline, CDR1 is SGHNT and CDR2 is YENEEA. The CDR3 contains 14 residues. V was clipped by 0 bases and J by 2 bases, with 6 bases between them. The CDR3 protein is CASSLEVDTDTQYF. For the CDR3, the DNA is TGTGCCAGCAGCTTAGAGGTAGACACAGATACGCAGTATTTT.

This clone was seen once. The chain recombines TRBV4-2 with TRBJ2-5, with a tentative D call TRBD2 (8 bases). The CDR3 loop spans 16 amino acids. The V end lost 3 bases, the J end lost 5 bases, and 19 bases lay between the germline ends. CDR1 is LGHNA, CDR2 YNFKEQ, per germline. The CDR3 region has the DNA TGTGCCAGCAGCCAGCCATACAGGGGCGGGGGGGAGACCCAGTACTTC. Translation: CASSQPYRGGGETQYF.

The chain joins TRBV5-4 to TRBJ1-6, with 7 bases identical to TRBD1. There are 17 residues in the CDR3. The germline V gene encodes CDR1 SGHNT and CDR2 YYREEE (reference sequence). V shed 0 bases and J 7 bases; nucleotides not matched to a gene: 10. The CDR3 DNA is TGTGCCAGCAGCTTGGTTCCTCACAGGGGAGGAAATTCACCCCTCCACTTT. It codes for CASSLVPHRGGNSPLHF.

This chain connects TRBV10-3 to TRBJ2-6; D is possibly TRBD1 (5 bases). CDR3 length: 14 residues. V shed 6 bases and J shed 2 bases, with 8 bases lying between them. The germline V gene encodes CDR1 ENHRY and CDR2 SYGVKD. The CDR3 loop is CAIRGEAGANVLTF. The CDR3 DNA sequence: TGTGCCATCAGAGGGGAAGCTGGGGCCAACGTCCTGACTTTC.

This chain joins TRBV19 and TRBJ1-1; D unresolved. The CDR3 runs 14 residues. Germline lookup yields CDR1 LNHDA and CDR2 SQIVND (reference sequence). V dropped 6 bases and J dropped 8 bases, with 19 bases sitting between them. DNA for the CDR3: TGTGCCAGTAGGAAAGAGTACCAGACTCAAGAAGCTTTCTTT. It specifies CASRKEYQTQEAFF.

This sequence joins TRBV7-2 and TRBJ1-5; 7 positions match TRBD1. The CDR3 covers 13 residues. Trimming took 2 bases from V and 8 from J; bases not matched to a gene: 3. In germline, CDR1 is SGHTA, CDR2 FQGNSA. The CDR3 DNA is TGTGCCAGCAGCTTACACAGGGGAGAGCCCCAGCATTTT. This encodes CASSLHRGEPQHF.

CDR3 bases: TGTGCCAGCAGTGTGGGGAGAACTAATGAAAAACTGTTTTTT. Amino acid sequence: CASSVGRTNEKLFF. The J gene is TRBJ1-4, the V gene TRBV6-1; D unclear. CDR3 length: 14 residues. Per germline, CDR1 MNHNS and CDR2 SASEGT. V was clipped by 4 bases and J by 1 base, with 7 bases between them.

CDR3: CASSSGGAIYSPLHF. CDR3 coding DNA: TGTGCCAGTAGCTCCGGTGGGGCGATTTATTCACCCCTCCACTTT. The chain links TRBV19 to TRBJ1-6; tentatively, D is TRBD1 (5 bases). Trimming took 6 bases from V and 8 from J, leaving 17 bases between them. This CDR3 contains 15 residues. The germline V gene has CDR1 LNHDA and CDR2 SQIVND (reference sequence). The whole variable domain, filled in from reference TRBV19 and TRBJ1-6, reads DGGITQSPKYLFRKEGQNVTLSCEQNLNHDAMYWYRQDPGQGLRLIYYSQIVNDFQKGDIAEGYSVSREKKESFPLTVTSAQKNPTAFYLCASSSGGAIYSPLHFGNGTRLTVT.

V is TRBV4-2 and J is TRBJ2-2; 12 bases are a match to TRBD2. The CDR3 has 20 amino acids. Germline loops: CDR1 LGHNA, CDR2 YNFKEQ. The V gene end was trimmed by 4 bases and the J gene end by 1 base; junction bases not matched to a gene: 13. The DNA for the CDR3 is TGTGCCAGCAGCCCAGATCTTCTAGCGGGGGGGCCAAAGAACACCGGGGAGCTGTTTTTT. This sequence encodes CASSPDLLAGGPKNTGELFF.

The CDR3 region is CASSSRQGGTDTQYF. As DNA, the CDR3 is TGCGCCAGCAGCTCTCGACAGGGAGGCACAGATACGCAGTATTTT. The J gene is TRBJ2-3, the V gene TRBV5-1; 7 bases line up with TRBD1. The CDR3 has 15 residues. Per germline, CDR1 SGHRS and CDR2 YFSETQ. V dropped 3 bases and J dropped 1; count of bases not matched to a gene: 5.

This clone showed up just once. CDR3 residues: CASRPAGGKLFF. The CDR3 DNA sequence: TGTGCCAGCAGGCCGGCAGGGGGAAAACTGTTTTTT. The chain recombines TRBV6-5 with TRBJ1-4, with 7 bases aligning to TRBD1. Germline trimming cut 6 bases from V and 10 bases from J; bases unmatched to any gene: 5. CDR1 is MNHEY and CDR2 is SVGAGI in the germline V gene. This CDR3 is built from 12 residues.

The chain links TRBV5-5 to TRBJ1-2, with 9 positions matching TRBD1. The CDR3 extends over 15 amino acids. Germline V gene sequence: CDR1 SGHKS, CDR2 YYEKEE (reference sequence). J was trimmed by 3 bases and V by 0 bases; bases with no gene match: 3. CDR3 region: CASSLGTGAHYGYTF. Written as DNA, the CDR3 is TGTGCCAGCAGCTTGGGGACAGGGGCCCACTATGGCTACACCTTC.

The rearrangement links TRBV7-3 to TRBJ1-2, with 8 bases that match TRBD1. The germline V gene encodes CDR1 SGHTA and CDR2 FQGTGA. The CDR3 length is 15 residues. V shed 4 bases and J 3 bases; nucleotides not matched to a gene: 7. CDR3 amino acids: CASSSGQGFDYGYTF. Here the CDR3 DNA reads TGTGCCAGCAGCTCAGGACAGGGATTTGACTATGGCTACACCTTC.

The V gene is TRBV20-1, the J gene TRBJ2-1; no clear D. Per germline, CDR1 DFQATT and CDR2 SNEGSKA (reference sequence). CDR3 length equals 11 residues. Trimming stripped 1 base from V and 9 bases from J, with 7 bases between. The CDR3 loop reads CSARVRSEQFF. CDR3 in DNA: TGCAGTGCTAGAGTTAGGAGTGAGCAGTTCTTC.

This chain uses TRBV19 with TRBJ1-6; a weak D match, TRBD1 (5 bases). Germline lookup yields CDR1 LNHDA and CDR2 SQIVND (reference sequence). The CDR3 covers 15 residues. V was cut by 2 bases and J by 9 bases, with 14 bases left in between. CDR3: CASSIIQEGISPLHF. For the CDR3, the DNA is TGTGCCAGTAGTATAATACAGGAAGGGATTTCACCCCTCCACTTT.

The V call is TRBV19, the J call TRBJ1-2, with 7 bases aligning to TRBD1. Trimming cost V 7 bases and J 8 bases; bases outside gene matches: 10. Germline loops: CDR1 LNHDA, CDR2 SQIVND (reference sequence). This CDR3 has 13 amino acids. The CDR3 is CASTPPGQRGYTF. CDR3 DNA: TGTGCCAGTACTCCGCCGGGACAGCGGGGCTACACCTTC. The full variable domain, completed using reference TRBV19 and TRBJ1-2, is DGGITQSPKYLFRKEGQNVTLSCEQNLNHDAMYWYRQDPGQGLRLIYYSQIVNDFQKGDIAEGYSVSREKKESFPLTVTSAQKNPTAFYLCASTPPGQRGYTFGSGTRLTVV.

The V call is TRBV18, the J call TRBJ1-2, with 9 bases fitting TRBD1. CDR3 size: 16 residues. Trimming cost V 3 bases and J 2 bases; bases outside gene matches: 7. Looked up from germline, CDR1 is KGHSH and CDR2 is LQKENI. In DNA form, the CDR3 reads TGTGCCAGCTCACCCCAAGAGGACAGGGGCAACTATGGCTACACCTTC. As protein: CASSPQEDRGNYGYTF. Full variable domain (remainder filled in from reference TRBV18 and TRBJ1-2): NAGVMQNPRHLVRRRGQEARLRCSPMKGHSHVYWYRQLPEEGLKFMVYLQKENIIDESGMPKERFSAEFPKEGPSILRIQQVVRGDSAAYFCASSPQEDRGNYGYTFGSGTRLTVV.

V is TRBV5-1 and J is TRBJ2-3; TRBD1 aligns across 7 bases. Trimming removed 0 bases from V and 2 bases from J; junction bases left unmatched: 3. The CDR3 totals 15 residues. The V gene's germline CDR1 is SGHRS and CDR2 YFSETQ. For the CDR3, the DNA is TGCGCCAGCAGCTTGGCGGGACAGCCCACAGATACGCAGTATTTT. Translated: CASSLAGQPTDTQYF. The entire variable domain, with the rest obtained from reference TRBV5-1 and TRBJ2-3, is as follows: KAGVTQTPRYLIKTRGQQVTLSCSPISGHRSVSWYQQTPGQGLQFLFEYFSETQRNKGNFPGRFSGRQFSNSRSEMNVSTLELGDSALYLCASSLAGQPTDTQYFGPGTRLTVL.

The genes are TRBV7-2 and TRBJ2-7; 9 bases match TRBD1. V lost 5 bases, J lost 2 bases, and 4 bases stayed unmatched. The CDR3 is 14 amino acids. Germline CDR1 reads SGHTA; CDR2 reads FQGNSA. The CDR3 DNA sequence: TGTGCCAGCAGCGGCCGACAGGGGGCCTACGAGCAGTACTTC. It encodes CASSGRQGAYEQYF.

The chain is built from TRBV4-3 and TRBJ2-1, with TRBD1 matching 8 bases. CDR3 length: 16 residues. The ends lost 4 bases at V and 4 bases at J; junction bases unmatched: 9. CDR1 and CDR2 (germline): LGHNA, YSLEER. CDR3 sequence: CASSRYRGESYNEQFF. Here the CDR3 DNA reads TGCGCCAGCAGCCGGTACAGGGGGGAGTCTTACAATGAGCAGTTCTTC.

Here the CDR3 reads CASSLGQGGGYTF. Written as DNA, the CDR3 is TGCGCCAGCAGCTTGGGACAGGGTGGAGGCTACACCTTC. The chain uses TRBV5-1 and TRBJ1-2, with TRBD1 matching over 7 bases. The CDR3 is made up of 13 amino acids. Germline-derived CDR1 and CDR2 are SGHRS and YFSETQ. The V and J ends lost 0 bases and 8 bases, in that order; junction bases with no gene match: 4.

The rearrangement joins TRBV5-1 to TRBJ2-3, with D possibly matching TRBD2 (5 bases). This CDR3 is built from 15 residues. The V end lost 1 base, the J end lost 0 bases, and 9 bases lay between the germline ends. Germline V gene lookup returns CDR1 SGHRS and CDR2 YFSETQ. The CDR3 region has the DNA TGCGCCAGCAGCTTGTGGGGAGATAGCACAGATACGCAGTATTTT. It codes for CASSLWGDSTDTQYF.

The chain couples TRBV7-9 to TRBJ2-5, with TRBD2 matching over 9 bases. Germline loops: CDR1 SEHNR, CDR2 FQNEAQ (reference sequence). The CDR3 contains 15 residues. V lost 0 bases, J lost 1 base, and 0 bases stayed unmatched. CDR3 sequence reads: CASSLAAGGQETQYF. For the CDR3, the DNA is TGTGCCAGCAGCTTAGCAGCGGGGGGCCAAGAGACCCAGTACTTC.

The genes are TRBV7-2 and TRBJ1-1; TRBD1 agrees at 10 bases. CDR1 SGHTA and CDR2 FQGNSA come from the germline V gene. The CDR3 covers 14 residues. The ends lost 8 bases at V and 3 bases at J; junction bases unmatched: 6. CDR3 amino acids: CASLDRGSYTEAFF. In DNA, the CDR3 is TGTGCCAGCCTGGACAGGGGGTCATACACTGAAGCTTTCTTT. Looking up the rest from reference TRBV7-2 and TRBJ1-1 gives the full variable domain: GAGVSQSPSNKVTEKGKDVELRCDPISGHTALYWYRQSLGQGLEFLIYFQGNSAPDKSGLPSDRFSAERTGGSVSTLTIQRTQQEDSAVYLCASLDRGSYTEAFFGQGTRLTVV.